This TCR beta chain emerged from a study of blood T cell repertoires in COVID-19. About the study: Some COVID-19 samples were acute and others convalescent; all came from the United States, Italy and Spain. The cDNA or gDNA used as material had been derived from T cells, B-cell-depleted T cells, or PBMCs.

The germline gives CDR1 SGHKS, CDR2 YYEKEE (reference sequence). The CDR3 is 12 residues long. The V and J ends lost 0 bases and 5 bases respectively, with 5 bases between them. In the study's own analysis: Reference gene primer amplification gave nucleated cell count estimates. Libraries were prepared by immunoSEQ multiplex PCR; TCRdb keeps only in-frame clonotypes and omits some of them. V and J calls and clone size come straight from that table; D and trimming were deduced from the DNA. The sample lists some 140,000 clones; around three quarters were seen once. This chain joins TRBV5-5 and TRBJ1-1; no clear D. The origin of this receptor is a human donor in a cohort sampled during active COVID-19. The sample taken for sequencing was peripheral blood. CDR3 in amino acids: CASSLAETEAFF. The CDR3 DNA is TGTGCCAGCAGCTTGGCAGAAACTGAAGCTTTCTTT. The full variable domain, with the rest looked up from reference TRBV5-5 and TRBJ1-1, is DAGVTQSPTHLIKTRGQQVTLRCSPISGHKSVSWYQQVLGQGPQFIFQYYEKEERGRGNFPDRFSARQFPNYSSELNVNALLLGDSALYLCASSLAETEAFFGQGTRLTVV.